This T cell receptor beta chain was sequenced for a study of early T cells in non-severe SARS-CoV-2 infection. Researchers tagged individual cDNA molecules with unique molecular identifiers. TCRdb itself ran the 5' RACE reads through MiXCR, one entry per CDR3 protein. This table holds 20,000 to 25,000 distinct CDR3 sequences, more than 4% found once. CDR3 length equals 15 residues. V lost 6 bases, J lost 1 base, and 15 bases lay in between. Germline lookup yields CDR1 MNHNS and CDR2 SASEGT. This clonotype was observed at least ten times. Source material: whole blood. The chain combines TRBV6-1 with TRBJ1-1; D gene ambiguous. This TCR was sampled from an adult who was a healthcare worker with PCR-confirmed SARS-CoV-2 infection or an uninfected control (not recorded which). CDR3 loop: CASSSLFAQNTEAFF. As DNA, the CDR3 is TGTGCCAGCAGCTCTCTATTTGCCCAGAACACTGAAGCTTTCTTT.